This note documents a single TCR beta chain sequence. Its antigen is unknown. Via CD45RO/CCR7/CD25/CD127/CD95/CD27, cells of the CD4+ naive, central memory, regulatory and stem cell-like memory subsets were sorted. Of the isolated RNA, all was reverse transcribed, and so the sequenced material was expressed TCRB transcripts. Measured with immunoSEQ multiplex PCR; TCRdb has only the in-frame clones, and not every one. The sample consists of tens of thousands of clones, about a third of them appearing once. This entry belongs to a study of beta chain features in type 1 diabetes. Findings of the study overall: The influence of HLA type on TCRB rearrangement stayed undetermined. For type 1 diabetes patients, VDJ junctions showed fewer insertions and more deletions.

Trimming shortened V by 1 base and J by 4 bases, and 16 bases separated the two germline ends. The CDR3 spans 16 residues. Germline-derived CDR1 and CDR2 are LNHDA and SQIVND (reference sequence). The receptor was derived from a woman younger than 30 in good health. The material sequenced was stem cell memory CD4+ T cells from blood. The V and J genes are TRBV19 and TRBJ1-2, with D possibly being TRBD1 (6 bases). DNA for the CDR3: TGTGCCAGTAGTATAGCTCATACAGGGATCGGCTATGGCTACACCTTC. It specifies CASSIAHTGIGYGYTF.